One sample yielded the 31 T cell receptor beta chains listed below, sequenced in a study of blood T cell repertoires in COVID-19. Only in-frame clones appear in the TCRdb table, and some are missing; sequencing was by immunoSEQ multiplex PCR. The sample carries around 46,000 clones, approximately 86% recorded once. The sequenced material came from peripheral blood. The receptors stem from a man aged 40-55 years with active COVID-19.

V and J are TRBV5-1 and TRBJ1-1, with no clear D. The V gene's germline CDR1 is SGHRS and CDR2 YFSETQ. This CDR3 has 14 residues. The V end lost 4 bases, the J end lost 3 bases, and 13 bases lay between the germline ends. The CDR3: CASSHSREDTEAFF. Here the CDR3 DNA reads TGCGCCAGCAGCCACTCCAGAGAGGACACTGAAGCTTTCTTT. Variable domain in full (rest from reference TRBV5-1 and TRBJ1-1): KAGVTQTPRYLIKTRGQQVTLSCSPISGHRSVSWYQQTPGQGLQFLFEYFSETQRNKGNFPGRFSGRQFSNSRSEMNVSTLELGDSALYLCASSHSREDTEAFFGQGTRLTVV.

The V gene is TRBV4-1, the J gene TRBJ2-2, with D maybe TRBD2 (6 bases). The CDR3 has 16 amino acids. V lost 8 bases, J lost 0 bases, and 16 bases lay in between. CDR1 MGHRA and CDR2 YSYEKL come from the germline V gene. CDR3 amino acids: CASRLGAGTNTGELFF. The CDR3 bases are TGCGCCAGCCGCCTCGGGGCGGGAACGAACACCGGGGAGCTGTTTTTT.

The CDR3 DNA reads TGTGCCAGTAGCCCTCAGGGCCACCAGAGGACTGAAGCTTTCTTT. It encodes CASSPQGHQRTEAFF. J is TRBJ1-1 and V is TRBV19, with D perhaps matching TRBD1 (5 bases). CDR3 length: 15 residues. Germline V gene sequence: CDR1 LNHDA, CDR2 SQIVND (reference sequence). V lost 6 bases, J lost 5 bases, and 19 bases lay in between.

The chain uses TRBV3-1 (or the pseudogene TRBV3-2) and TRBJ2-7, with TRBD2 matching over 8 bases. V gave up 4 bases and J gave up 0 bases; unmatched junction bases: 5. The germline V gene encodes CDR1 LGHDT and CDR2 YNNKEL (reference sequence). There are 15 residues in the CDR3. The DNA of the CDR3 is TGTGCCAGCAGCCCGTTAGCGGGGAGCTCCTACGAGCAGTACTTC. Residues: CASSPLAGSSYEQYF.

The J gene is TRBJ2-5, the V gene TRBV19; a weak D match, TRBD1 (8 bases). In germline, CDR1 is LNHDA, CDR2 SQIVND (reference sequence). The CDR3 has 14 amino acids. Deletions cut 2 bases from V and 7 bases from J, with 14 bases between. The CDR3 DNA is TGTGCCAGTAGTATAACGGACAGGGAGGGGACCCAGTACTTC. It is translated as CASSITDREGTQYF.

The rearrangement joins TRBV5-6 to TRBJ2-1; a weak D match, TRBD2 (6 bases). The V gene's germline CDR1 is SGHDT and CDR2 YYEEEE. V lost 0 bases and J 5 bases, leaving 9 bases between the germline ends. The CDR3 spans 14 residues. The CDR3 DNA follows: TGTGCCAGCAGCTTGGGATGGAGGGACAATGAGCAGTTCTTC. This gives the protein CASSLGWRDNEQFF.

The gene calls are TRBV5-1 and TRBJ2-7; a weak D match, TRBD1 (6 bases). Germline V gene data show CDR1 as SGHRS and CDR2 as YFSETQ. CDR3 length: 14 residues. V lost 3 bases to trimming and J lost 2 bases, with 12 bases between them. The CDR3 here is CASSSYRATYEQYF. The CDR3 nucleotides are TGCGCCAGCAGCTCCTACAGGGCAACCTACGAGCAGTACTTC.

The chain joins TRBV5-1 to TRBJ2-2, with 10 bases that match TRBD2. V shed 3 bases, J shed 5 bases, and the junction held 4 bases outside the gene matches. CDR3 length: 15 amino acids. Germline values: CDR1 SGHRS, CDR2 YFSETQ. The CDR3 DNA is TGCGCCAGCAGCTGGGGACTAGCGCGGACCGGGGAGCTGTTTTTT. Its protein product is CASSWGLARTGELFF.

This rearrangement joins TRBV3-1 (or the pseudogene TRBV3-2) to TRBJ2-1, with a weak D call TRBD2 (6 bases). The CDR3 consists of 14 residues. CDR1 is LGHDT and CDR2 is YNNKEL in the germline V gene (reference sequence). The V end lost 1 base, the J end lost 13 bases, and 17 bases lay between the germline ends. Here the CDR3 reads CASSQGGAGWNQFF. The CDR3 DNA reads TGTGCCAGCAGCCAAGGAGGGGCGGGATGGAATCAGTTCTTC.

J is TRBJ1-3 and V is TRBV6-1; 8 nucleotides align to TRBD1. Trimming removed 2 bases from V and 4 bases from J; junction bases left unmatched: 4. This CDR3 region has 15 residues. Germline V CDR1 and CDR2: MNHNS, SASEGT. The CDR3 DNA reads as TGTGCCAGCAGTGAACGGACAGGGCGGGGAAACACCATATATTTT. Its translation: CASSERTGRGNTIYF.

The V gene is TRBV5-1, the J gene TRBJ2-3, with a tentative D call TRBD2 (5 bases). Trimming left V 0 bases short and J 1 base short, with 18 bases between. Germline CDR1 reads SGHRS; CDR2 reads YFSETQ. The CDR3 has 18 residues. Here the CDR3 reads CASSLARVALTRTDTQYF. The DNA of the CDR3 is TGCGCCAGCAGCTTGGCCCGGGTAGCGCTAACCCGCACAGATACGCAGTATTTT. Complete variable domain (other parts from reference TRBV5-1 and TRBJ2-3): KAGVTQTPRYLIKTRGQQVTLSCSPISGHRSVSWYQQTPGQGLQFLFEYFSETQRNKGNFPGRFSGRQFSNSRSEMNVSTLELGDSALYLCASSLARVALTRTDTQYFGPGTRLTVL.

This chain links TRBV18 with TRBJ1-6, with D possibly being TRBD1 (6 bases). V was trimmed by 5 bases and J by 7 bases, leaving 12 bases between them. This CDR3 comprises 14 residues. Germline V gene sequence: CDR1 KGHSH, CDR2 LQKENI. The CDR3, as DNA: TGTGCCAGCTCATTCAACAGGGAGAATTCACCCCTCCACTTT. This codes for CASSFNRENSPLHF.

The V call is TRBV7-9, the J call TRBJ2-2; D may be TRBD2 (6 bases). CDR1 and CDR2 (germline): SEHNR, FQNEAQ (reference sequence). The CDR3 is made up of 14 amino acids. With 5 bases removed from V and 4 bases from J, the gap between germline ends came to 11 bases. The CDR3, as DNA: TGTGCCAGCAGCGGGACTCTCCCCACCGGGGAGCTGTTTTTT. Its translation: CASSGTLPTGELFF.

J is TRBJ1-6 and V is TRBV30; D is possibly TRBD1 (5 bases). In germline, CDR1 is GTSNPN, CDR2 SVGIG (reference sequence). Trimming stripped 4 bases from V and 0 bases from J, with 13 bases between. This CDR3 spans 16 amino acids. CDR3 residues: CAWKGIPSSYNSPLHF. CDR3 in DNA: TGTGCCTGGAAGGGGATCCCGAGCTCCTATAATTCACCCCTCCACTTT.

The CDR3 protein is CAISVGTVESYEQYF. The CDR3 DNA reads as TGTGCCATCAGTGTGGGGACAGTTGAAAGCTACGAGCAGTACTTC. The chain carries TRBV10-3 and TRBJ2-7, with TRBD1 matching over 7 bases. The CDR3 spans 15 residues. The V segment lost 4 bases and the J segment 3 bases; nucleotides outside the gene matches: 9. Germline loops: CDR1 ENHRY, CDR2 SYGVKD.

The rearrangement joins TRBV6-5 to TRBJ1-5; no firm D call. V lost 0 bases, J lost 4 bases, and 10 bases lay in between. In germline, CDR1 is MNHEY, CDR2 SVGAGI. The length of the CDR3 is 15 residues. The CDR3 region has the DNA TGTGCCAGCAGTTACTCTCCCGGGGAGAATCAGCCCCAGCATTTT. Translation: CASSYSPGENQPQHF.

This clone showed up just once. V usage is TRBV10-2 and J usage is TRBJ2-1; TRBD1 might be the D (6 bases). The CDR3 totals 14 residues. Trimming shortened V by 10 bases and J by 10 bases, and 23 bases separated the two germline ends. Looked up from germline, CDR1 is WSHSY and CDR2 is SAAADI. The CDR3 loop reads CANIPGHRGKEQFF. The DNA for the CDR3 is TGCGCCAACATTCCGGGACACCGGGGCAAGGAGCAGTTCTTC.

The chain carries TRBV11-2 and TRBJ1-1, with D maybe TRBD1 (6 bases). V lost 2 bases and J lost 4, with 14 bases in between. CDR1 and CDR2 (germline): SGHAT, FQNNGV. This CDR3 comprises 15 residues. The CDR3 nucleotides are TGTGCCAGCAGCTTATCCTTAGGCAGGGGCACTGAAGCTTTCTTT. Translating gives CASSLSLGRGTEAFF. The full variable domain, in which reference TRBV11-2 and TRBJ1-1 provide the parts outside the CDR3, is EAGVAQSPRYKIIEKRQSVAFWCNPISGHATLYWYQQILGQGPKLLIQFQNNGVVDDSQLPKDRFSAERLKGVDSTLKIQPAKLEDSAVYLCASSLSLGRGTEAFFGQGTRLTVV.

This chain joins TRBV19 and TRBJ2-7; 7 bases line up with TRBD2. The junction had 4 bases not matched to a gene; V was cut back by 3 bases and J by 5 bases. The CDR3 length is 13 residues. The V gene's germline CDR1 is LNHDA and CDR2 SQIVND (reference sequence). DNA for the CDR3: TGTGCCAGTAGTATGAGTGCGGGAGACGAGCAGTACTTC. Encoded protein: CASSMSAGDEQYF.

The J gene is TRBJ1-2, the V gene TRBV12-3 or TRBV12-4; 9 positions match TRBD1. The J segment lost 8 bases and the V segment lost 3 bases, leaving 4 bases of the junction unmatched. This CDR3 has 13 amino acids. The CDR3 DNA sequence: TGTGCCAGCAGTTTTCGCACAGGGGGCGGCTACACCTTC. It encodes CASSFRTGGGYTF.

This sequence joins TRBV28 and TRBJ2-2, with TRBD2 matching over 11 bases. J gave up 6 bases and V 4 bases, and 4 bases lay outside the gene matches. CDR1 MDHEN and CDR2 SYDVKM come from the germline V gene. This CDR3 is 15 amino acids long. The CDR3 sequence is CASSSVAGGSGELFF. The CDR3 nucleotides are TGTGCCAGCAGTTCAGTAGCGGGAGGGTCCGGGGAGCTGTTTTTT.

The rearrangement joins TRBV19 to TRBJ2-7; 7 positions match TRBD1. Germline trimming cut 3 bases from V and 3 bases from J; bases unmatched to any gene: 8. The CDR3 length is 15 residues. Germline lookup yields CDR1 LNHDA and CDR2 SQIVND (reference sequence). CDR3 sequence (DNA): TGTGCCAGTAGTATGGGGGACAGTCGGAGCTACGAGCAGTACTTC. Translating gives CASSMGDSRSYEQYF.

The J gene is TRBJ2-3, the V gene TRBV6-5, with a possible D match to TRBD2 (6 bases). The CDR3 consists of 13 residues. Germline assignment: CDR1 MNHEY and CDR2 SVGAGI. V was clipped by 11 bases and J by 1 base, with 13 bases between them. Here the CDR3 DNA reads TGTGCCGGCGGGAATCAGGGCACAGATACGCAGTATTTT. Encoded protein: CAGGNQGTDTQYF.

The V call is TRBV7-9, the J call TRBJ1-3; the D gene is possibly TRBD1 (6 bases). V was shortened by 2 bases and J by 0 bases, with 17 bases between the two germline ends. Germline CDR1 and CDR2: SEHNR and FQNEAQ (reference sequence). This CDR3 spans 18 amino acids. The CDR3, as DNA: TGTGCCAGCAGCTTAAGTGGTGGCGGGGGACACTCTGGAAACACCATATATTTT. It codes for CASSLSGGGGHSGNTIYF.

The chain carries TRBV2 and TRBJ1-6, with 10 bases lining up with TRBD1. V gave up 5 bases and J gave up 9 bases; unmatched junction bases: 7. The CDR3 is 15 amino acids. Germline V lookup: CDR1 SNHLY, CDR2 FYNNEI. CDR3 in amino acids: CASSPRQGASSPLHF. The CDR3 DNA reads as TGTGCCAGCAGTCCCCGACAGGGGGCGAGTTCACCCCTCCACTTT.

V gene TRBV2 combines with J gene TRBJ2-7; TRBD2 aligns across 9 bases. The CDR3 covers 13 residues. Trimming at V came to 9 bases and at J to 5 bases, leaving 8 bases not matched to a gene. Germline assignment: CDR1 SNHLY and CDR2 FYNNEI. CDR3: CASSGTSRNEQYF. The CDR3 region has the DNA TGTGCCAGTTCCGGGACTAGCAGAAACGAGCAGTACTTC.

The rearrangement joins TRBV2 to TRBJ1-2, with TRBD1 matching 11 bases. The CDR3 runs to 15 residues. V trimming: 5 bases; J trimming: 1 base; junction bases outside the gene matches: 3. Germline loops: CDR1 SNHLY, CDR2 FYNNEI. CDR3 DNA: TGTGCCAGCAGTCCCGGGACAGGGGGTAACTATGGCTACACCTTC. It codes for CASSPGTGGNYGYTF.

This clone was counted between two and nine times. The chain is built from TRBV7-6 and TRBJ2-7; maybe TRBD2 (5 bases). CDR3 length: 15 amino acids. Germline V gene data show CDR1 as SGHVS and CDR2 as FNYEAQ. V was pared by 5 bases and J by 3 bases, with 17 bases between. This CDR3 is CASSRDEGVLYEQYF. The CDR3, as DNA: TGTGCCAGCAGCCGCGATGAGGGAGTCCTCTACGAGCAGTACTTC.

The V and J genes are TRBV9 and TRBJ2-3; 11 bases match TRBD1. The ends lost 4 bases at V and 4 bases at J; junction bases unmatched: 5. The CDR3 is made up of 15 amino acids. The germline V gene encodes CDR1 SGDLS and CDR2 YYNGEE. The CDR3 bases are TGTGCCAGCAGCCCGGGACAGGGGGATGCAGATACGCAGTATTTT. Translated, it gives CASSPGQGDADTQYF.

The chain recombines TRBV7-3 with TRBJ2-2, with unresolved D. This CDR3 region has 16 residues. Germline CDR1 is SGHTA and CDR2 is FQGTGA. Trimming cost V 5 bases and J 6 bases, with 19 bases left between them. CDR3 coding DNA: TGTGCCAGCAGCCCCCTAGGCAGTGGGTGGGCCGGGGAGCTGTTTTTT. It translates to CASSPLGSGWAGELFF.

This chain links TRBV4-2 with TRBJ2-1, with D possibly being TRBD2 (5 bases). Trimming shortened V by 1 base and J by 8 bases, and 9 bases separated the two germline ends. CDR3 size: 13 residues. Germline V gene sequence: CDR1 LGHNA, CDR2 YNFKEQ. CDR3 residues: CASSQGSGDEQFF. The DNA for the CDR3 is TGTGCCAGCAGCCAAGGTTCCGGGGATGAGCAGTTCTTC.